This TCR beta chain was recorded in a study of blood T cell repertoires in COVID-19. Study as a whole: Donors in the United States, Italy and Spain gave samples during acute or convalescent COVID-19. Nucleic acid was either cDNA or gDNA, and it came from T cells, B-cell-depleted T cells, or PBMCs.

Original processing methods: The assay estimated nucleated cells by amplifying reference gene primers. Assay: immunoSEQ multiplex PCR; the TCRdb copy retains only in-frame clones and omits some. The DNA was the basis for D and trimming; V, J and clone size are from that table. Here the sample spans some 16,000 clones, roughly four fifths being singletons. This CDR3 spans 15 amino acids. Germline assignment: CDR1 LNHDA and CDR2 SQIVND (reference sequence). Deletions cut 5 bases from V and 0 bases from J, with 11 bases between. The origin of this receptor is a man older than 75 with active COVID-19. The chain recombines TRBV19 with TRBJ1-3; D is uncertain. Sequences were obtained from peripheral blood. In DNA form, the CDR3 reads TGTGCCAGTAGTGCTGGACTGCTCTCTGGAAACACCATATATTTT. Protein sequence: CASSAGLLSGNTIYF.